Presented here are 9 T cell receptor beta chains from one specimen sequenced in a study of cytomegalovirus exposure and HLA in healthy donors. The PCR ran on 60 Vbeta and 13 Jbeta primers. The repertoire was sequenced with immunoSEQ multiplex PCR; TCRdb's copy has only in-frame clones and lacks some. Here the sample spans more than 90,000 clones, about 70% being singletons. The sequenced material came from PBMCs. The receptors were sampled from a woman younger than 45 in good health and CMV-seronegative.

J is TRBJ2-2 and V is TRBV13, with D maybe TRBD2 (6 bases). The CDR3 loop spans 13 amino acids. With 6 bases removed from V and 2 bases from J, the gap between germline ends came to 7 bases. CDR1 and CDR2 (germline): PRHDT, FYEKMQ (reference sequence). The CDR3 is CASRAGNTGELFF. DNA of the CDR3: TGTGCCAGCAGAGCGGGCAACACCGGGGAGCTGTTTTTT.

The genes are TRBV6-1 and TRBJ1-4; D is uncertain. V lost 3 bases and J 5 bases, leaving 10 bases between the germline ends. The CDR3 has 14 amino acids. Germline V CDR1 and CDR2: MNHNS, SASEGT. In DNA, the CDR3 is TGTGCCAGCAGTGATAACCAGGCCAATGAAAAACTGTTTTTT. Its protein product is CASSDNQANEKLFF.

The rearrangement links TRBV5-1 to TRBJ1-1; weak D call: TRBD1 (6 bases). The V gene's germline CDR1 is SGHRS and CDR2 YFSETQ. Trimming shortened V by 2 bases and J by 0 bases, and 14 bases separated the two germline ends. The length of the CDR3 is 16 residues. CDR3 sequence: CASSLSLGDMNTEAFF. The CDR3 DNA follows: TGCGCCAGCAGCTTAAGCCTAGGGGACATGAACACTGAAGCTTTCTTT.

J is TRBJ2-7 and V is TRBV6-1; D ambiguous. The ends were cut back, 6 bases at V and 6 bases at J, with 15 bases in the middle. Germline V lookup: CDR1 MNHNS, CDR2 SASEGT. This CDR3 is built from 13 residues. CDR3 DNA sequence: TGTGCCAGCAGAGCGCTAGTCCTGGGCGAGCAGTACTTC. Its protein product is CASRALVLGEQYF.

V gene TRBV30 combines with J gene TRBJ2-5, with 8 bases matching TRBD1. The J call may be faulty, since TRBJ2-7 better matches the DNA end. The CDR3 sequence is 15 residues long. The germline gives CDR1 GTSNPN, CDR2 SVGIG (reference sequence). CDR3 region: CAWRGTGRSSYEQYF. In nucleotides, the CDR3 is TGTGCCTGGAGGGGGACAGGCCGAAGCTCCTACGAGCAGTACTTC.

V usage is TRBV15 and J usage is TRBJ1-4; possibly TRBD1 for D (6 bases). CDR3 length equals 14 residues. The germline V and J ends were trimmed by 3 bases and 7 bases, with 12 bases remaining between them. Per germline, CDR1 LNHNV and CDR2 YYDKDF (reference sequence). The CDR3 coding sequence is TGTGCCACCAGCAGTAACAGGGAGACTGAAAAACTGTTTTTT. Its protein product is CATSSNRETEKLFF.

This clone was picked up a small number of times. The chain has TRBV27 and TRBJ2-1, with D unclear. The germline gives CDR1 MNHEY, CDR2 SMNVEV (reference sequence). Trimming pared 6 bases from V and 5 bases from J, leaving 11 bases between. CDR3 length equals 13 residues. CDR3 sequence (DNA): TGTGCCAGCAGGCCGACTGAGAACAATGAGCAGTTCTTC. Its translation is CASRPTENNEQFF.

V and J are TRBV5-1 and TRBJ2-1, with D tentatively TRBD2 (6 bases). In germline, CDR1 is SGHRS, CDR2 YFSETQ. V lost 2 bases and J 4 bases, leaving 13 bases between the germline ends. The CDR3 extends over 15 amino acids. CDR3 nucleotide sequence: TGCGCCAGCAGCTTTGACGGGGGAACTTACAATGAGCAGTTCTTC. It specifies CASSFDGGTYNEQFF.

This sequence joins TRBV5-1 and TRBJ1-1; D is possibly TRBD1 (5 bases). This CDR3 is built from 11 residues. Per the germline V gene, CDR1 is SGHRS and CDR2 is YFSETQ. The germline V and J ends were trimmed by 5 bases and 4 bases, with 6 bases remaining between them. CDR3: CASSTGTEAFF. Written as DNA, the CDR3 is TGCGCCAGCAGTACAGGCACTGAAGCTTTCTTT.